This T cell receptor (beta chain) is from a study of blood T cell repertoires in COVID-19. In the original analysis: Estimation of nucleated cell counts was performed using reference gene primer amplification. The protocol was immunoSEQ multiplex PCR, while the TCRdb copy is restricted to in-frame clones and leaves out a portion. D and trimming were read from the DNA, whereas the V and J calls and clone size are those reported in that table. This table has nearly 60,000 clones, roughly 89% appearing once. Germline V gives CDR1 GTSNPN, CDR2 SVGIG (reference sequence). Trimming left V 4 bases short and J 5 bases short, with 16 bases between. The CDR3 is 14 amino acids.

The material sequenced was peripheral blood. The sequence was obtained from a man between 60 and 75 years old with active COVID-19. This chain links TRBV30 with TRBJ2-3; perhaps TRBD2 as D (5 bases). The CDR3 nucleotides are TGTGCCTGGACGCCCCCCCCGGGGAAAGATACGCAGTATTTT. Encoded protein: CAWTPPPGKDTQYF.